The clone carrying this T cell receptor beta chain showed up just a few times. Its antigen is still unknown. Here immunoSEQ multiplex PCR was the method, and the copy in TCRdb shows in-frame clones only, minus some. The sample shows fewer than 95,000 clones, approximately 83% of them seen only once. The CDR3 has 16 amino acids. The ends were cut back, 6 bases at V and 9 bases at J, with 24 bases in the middle. Per germline, CDR1 ENHRY and CDR2 SYGVKD. Time point reported: cycle 4 day 1 (C4D1), after around six weeks of nivolumab. Each of the patients experienced relapse following autologous stem cell transplantation, and their brentuximab vedotin exposure differed. This sample was taken from a study of PD-1 blockade in classical Hodgkin lymphoma. Study results and caveats: Sources of repertoire differences remain undefined, possibly disease activity or prior therapy.

This TCR came from a human donor with classical Hodgkin lymphoma. The sequencing used peripheral blood mononuclear cells (PBMCs), collected before the fourth cycle of nivolumab. The V call is TRBV10-3, the J call TRBJ1-5; no definite D call. CDR3 coding DNA: TGTGCCATCAGCGAGGACCGGACTGGCGGAGATTGGCCCCAGCATTTT. Encoded protein: CAISEDRTGGDWPQHF.